The 15 T cell receptor beta chains in this list originate from one sample, sequenced in a study of T cell repertoires in cytomegalovirus infection. No antigen has been identified for these receptors. From the reads, TCRdb called clonotypes with MiXCR, one entry per CDR3 protein. Of roughly 990,000 distinct CDR3 sequences in the sample, approximately 31% were seen once. The input for sequencing was cultured CD8+ T cells from PBMCs, taken from culture after CMV antigen stimulation. Receptors originate from a human donor in good health (CMV status not recorded). Some clones in this sample may be carry-over from other donors' samples.

This clonotype was seen a handful of times. The chain uses TRBV6-6 and TRBJ2-3; D could derive from TRBD1 or TRBD2 (6 bases each). Between the trimmed V and J ends, which lost 5 bases and 5 bases, there was a span of 14 bases. Germline V gene data show CDR1 as MNHNY and CDR2 as SVGAGI (reference sequence). The CDR3 is 14 amino acids. The CDR3 reads CASSDRGLIDTQYF. CDR3 nucleotides: TGTGCCAGCAGTGACCGGGGGCTCATAGATACGCAGTATTTT.

The chain uses TRBV7-9 and TRBJ1-2, with 12 positions matching TRBD1. J gave up 5 bases and V 5 bases, and 15 bases lay outside the gene matches. The germline V gene encodes CDR1 SEHNR and CDR2 FQNEAQ (reference sequence). CDR3 length equals 18 residues. The CDR3 nucleotides are TGTGCCAGCAGCCTACCCGAGGGACAGGGGGCTGTGGGATATGGCTACACCTTC. Translating it yields CASSLPEGQGAVGYGYTF.

The chain links TRBV14 to TRBJ1-2; a possible D gene is TRBD1 (5 bases). CDR3 length: 16 residues. V was trimmed by 1 base and J by 6 bases, leaving 18 bases between them. Germline V lookup: CDR1 SGHDN, CDR2 FVKESK. CDR3 region: CASSQVRTGTADGYTF. The CDR3 bases are TGTGCCAGCAGCCAAGTGCGGACCGGGACGGCTGATGGCTACACCTTC.

This clonotype occurred many times. V gene TRBV20-1 combines with J gene TRBJ1-2, with TRBD1 matching over 9 bases. The CDR3 runs to 11 residues. The V gene's germline CDR1 is DFQATT and CDR2 SNEGSKA (reference sequence). Unmatched junction bases numbered 3, after V lost 6 bases and J lost 7 bases. CDR3 amino acids: CSARQGGGYTF. DNA for the CDR3: TGCAGTGCGCGACAGGGGGGTGGCTACACCTTC.

V and J are TRBV27 and TRBJ2-7; D not certain. The CDR3 is made up of 14 amino acids. Germline lookup yields CDR1 MNHEY and CDR2 SMNVEV (reference sequence). V was pared by 4 bases and J by 3 bases, with 13 bases between. CDR3 bases: TGTGCCAGCAGTTCACTCTCGACCTTCTACGAGCAGTACGTC. It translates to CASSSLSTFYEQYV.

V usage is TRBV5-6 and J usage is TRBJ2-1, with D possibly TRBD1 on 5 matching bases. Germline V gives CDR1 SGHDT, CDR2 YYEEEE. The CDR3 length is 15 residues. V was pared by 4 bases and J by 5 bases, with 16 bases between. The CDR3 DNA sequence: TGTGCCAGCAGCCACCAGGGAATAGGGGACAATGAGCAGTTCTTC. Amino acid sequence: CASSHQGIGDNEQFF. Based on the CDR3 plus reference TRBV5-6 and TRBJ2-1, the full variable domain is DAGVTQSPTHLIKTRGQQVTLRCSPKSGHDTVSWYQQALGQGPQFIFQYYEEEERQRGNFPDRFSGHQFPNYSSELNVNALLLGDSALYLCASSHQGIGDNEQFFGPGTRLTVL.

This clonotype appeared a few times. The chain is built from TRBV7-6 and TRBJ2-7; 8 bases agree with TRBD2. With 3 bases clipped from V and 2 bases from J, the junction kept 6 bases outside the gene matches. The CDR3 is 15 amino acids. CDR1 SGHVS and CDR2 FNYEAQ come from the germline V gene. The DNA for the CDR3 is TGTGCCAGCAGCTTCGGCGGGGGGTCCCCCTACGAGCAGTACTTC. This translates into CASSFGGGSPYEQYF. Complete variable domain (other parts from reference TRBV7-6 and TRBJ2-7): GAGVSQSPRYKVTKRGQDVALRCDPISGHVSLYWYRQALGQGPEFLTYFNYEAQQDKSGLPNDRFSAERPEGSISTLTIQRTEQRDSAMYRCASSFGGGSPYEQYFGPGTRLTVT.

This clonotype was detected many times. The CDR3 loop is CASSEWGYEQYF. The CDR3 region has the DNA TGTGCCAGCAGTGAATGGGGATACGAGCAGTACTTC. The V and J genes are TRBV6-1 and TRBJ2-7; D is undetermined. Germline V lookup: CDR1 MNHNS, CDR2 SASEGT. This CDR3 comprises 12 residues. With 2 bases removed from V and 4 bases from J, the gap between germline ends came to 6 bases.

The V gene is TRBV20-1, the J gene TRBJ2-7, with D unresolved. From germline, CDR1 is DFQATT and CDR2 SNEGSKA (reference sequence). V was shortened by 5 bases and J by 5 bases, with 13 bases between the two germline ends. The CDR3 is made up of 12 amino acids. The CDR3 sequence: CSAGPRENEQYF. The CDR3 region has the DNA TGCAGTGCTGGCCCACGTGAGAACGAGCAGTACTTC.

The chain combines TRBV28 with TRBJ1-6, with D possibly TRBD1 on 6 matching bases. The CDR3 covers 16 residues. V lost 5 bases, J lost 4 bases, and 15 bases lay in between. Germline CDR1 and CDR2: MDHEN and SYDVKM. The CDR3 sequence: CASSPLGGDYNSPLHF. The CDR3 DNA reads TGTGCCAGCAGTCCTCTAGGGGGAGATTATAATTCACCCCTCCACTTT.

Of note for this clonotype: The junction does not match germline at one end; this may be a read error. The chain uses TRBV7-6 and TRBJ2-7; a weak D match, TRBD2 (6 bases). Per the germline V gene, CDR1 is SGHVS and CDR2 is FNYEAQ. This CDR3 region has 14 residues. The CDR3 sequence: CVSSSRDFWHEQYF. Here the CDR3 DNA reads TGTGTCAGCAGCTCAAGGGACTTTTGGCACGAGCAGTACTTC. Together with reference TRBV7-6 and TRBJ2-7, the CDR3 gives the full variable domain: GAGVSQSPRYKVTKRGQDVALRCDPISGHVSLYWYRQALGQGPEFLTYFNYEAQQDKSGLPNDRFSAERPEGSISTLTIQRTEQRDSAMYRCVSSSRDFWHEQYFGPGTRLTVT.

The chain is built from TRBV6-6 and TRBJ1-1, with unresolved D. This CDR3 has 12 residues. With 6 bases removed from V and 10 bases from J, the gap between germline ends came to 15 bases. Germline CDR1 is MNHNY and CDR2 is SVGAGI (reference sequence). As DNA, the CDR3 is TGTGCCAGCAGCCCCAGCGGTTATTTAGCTTTCTTT. Translated: CASSPSGYLAFF.

This rearrangement joins TRBV3-1 to TRBJ2-5; no firm D call. Per germline, CDR1 LGHDT and CDR2 YNNKEL (reference sequence). The CDR3 totals 11 residues. V was cut by 0 bases and J by 10 bases, with 6 bases left in between. Here the CDR3 DNA reads TGTGCCAGCAGCCAAGAGCAGAACCAGTACTTC. This translates into CASSQEQNQYF.

The chain combines TRBV6-6 with TRBJ2-5, with TRBD2 as a possible D gene (6 bases). Deletions cut 5 bases from V and 0 bases from J, with 7 bases between. Per germline, CDR1 MNHNY and CDR2 SVGAGI (reference sequence). The CDR3 totals 13 residues. CDR3 residues: CASSAGNQETQYF. The CDR3 bases are TGTGCCAGCAGTGCGGGAAACCAAGAGACCCAGTACTTC.

This clonotype was seen at least ten times. The junction does not match germline at one end; this may be a read error. V is TRBV7-7 and J is TRBJ2-5; TRBD2 matches 8 bases. This CDR3 contains 15 residues. Germline loops: CDR1 SSHAT, CDR2 FNYEAQ (reference sequence). For the CDR3, the DNA is TGTGCTAGCAGCTTGTTTAGCGGGGACCAAGAGACCCAGTACTTC. Protein product: CASSLFSGDQETQYF.